This T cell receptor beta chain was captured by sequencing in a study of cytomegalovirus exposure and HLA in healthy donors. Concerning this clone itself: Its antigen is as yet unknown.

Use of 60 Vbeta and 13 Jbeta primers characterized the PCR. The table came from immunoSEQ multiplex PCR; TCRdb's copy has only in-frame clones and leaves some out. The sample carries approximately 70,000 clones, roughly four fifths recorded once. The CDR3 contains 15 residues. Germline CDR1 reads MNHNS; CDR2 reads SASEGT. V gave up 3 bases and J gave up 0 bases, with 12 bases separating them. Overall study results and limits: TCR beta V- and J-gene trimming, according to a later analysis, was linked to a missense DCLRE1C variant. Later on, an analysis tied around 17,000 TCR beta sequences to HLA alleles at 0.05 false discovery rate. The likely explanation for a cluster of highly shared sequence variants was sequencing artifact.

Whereas donors were nominally healthy upon sampling, unrecorded immune exposures were probable. The specimen sequenced was PBMCs. V gene TRBV6-1 combines with J gene TRBJ2-7; the D gene is possibly TRBD2 (6 bases). The origin of this receptor is a middle-aged man in good health and CMV-seronegative. Here the CDR3 DNA reads TGTGCCAGCAGTGAGGGCGGGGATGTCTCCTACGAGCAGTACTTC. Its protein is CASSEGGDVSYEQYF.